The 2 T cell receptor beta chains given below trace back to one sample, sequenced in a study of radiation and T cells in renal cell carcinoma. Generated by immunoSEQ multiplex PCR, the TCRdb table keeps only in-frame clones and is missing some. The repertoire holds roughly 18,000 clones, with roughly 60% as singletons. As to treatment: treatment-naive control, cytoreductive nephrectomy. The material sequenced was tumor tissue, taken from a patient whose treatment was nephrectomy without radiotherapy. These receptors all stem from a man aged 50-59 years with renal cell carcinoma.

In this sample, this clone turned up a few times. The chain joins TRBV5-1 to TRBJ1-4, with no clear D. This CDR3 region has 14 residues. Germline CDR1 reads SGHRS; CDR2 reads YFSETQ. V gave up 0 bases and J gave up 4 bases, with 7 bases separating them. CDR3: CASSLAGGNEKLFF. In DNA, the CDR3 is TGCGCCAGCAGCTTGGCGGGCGGTAATGAAAAACTGTTTTTT.

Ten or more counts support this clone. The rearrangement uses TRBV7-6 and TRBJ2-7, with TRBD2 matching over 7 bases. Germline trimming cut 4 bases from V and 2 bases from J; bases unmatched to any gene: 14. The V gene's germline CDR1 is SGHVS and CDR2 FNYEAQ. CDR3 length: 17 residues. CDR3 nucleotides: TGTGCCAGCAGCTCGCGATCCCCAGCGGGGAACACCTACGAGCAGTACTTC. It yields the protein CASSSRSPAGNTYEQYF.